This T cell receptor beta chain was captured by sequencing in a study of cytomegalovirus exposure and HLA in healthy donors. General study points: It has been reported that TCR beta sequences accurately predicted the HLA-A and HLA-B alleles of most subjects. A further, later analysis showed that HLA-associated TCR beta chains (compared with equally common others) were more clonally expanded. According to an earlier analysis, most TCR beta V segments yielded productive rearrangements about 90% or about 30% of the time.

Donors consisted of healthy bone marrow donors. Concerning this clone itself: As yet, its antigen is unknown.

Trimming removed 4 bases from V and 7 bases from J; junction bases left unmatched: 8. The CDR3 consists of 14 residues. Germline V gene sequence: CDR1 SNHLY, CDR2 FYNNEI. The study ran its PCR with 60 Vbeta and 13 Jbeta primers. Clones were sequenced by immunoSEQ multiplex PCR, and TCRdb holds only the in-frame ones, with some missing. The repertoire holds some 150,000 clones, with approximately 80% as singletons. Source material: PBMCs. The chain couples TRBV2 to TRBJ1-2, with 8 bases aligning to TRBD1. The source is a woman between 40 and 50 years old in good health and CMV-seronegative. The CDR3 loop is CASSGDRSFGGYTF. CDR3 nucleotides: TGTGCCAGCAGTGGGGACAGGAGTTTCGGTGGCTACACCTTC.